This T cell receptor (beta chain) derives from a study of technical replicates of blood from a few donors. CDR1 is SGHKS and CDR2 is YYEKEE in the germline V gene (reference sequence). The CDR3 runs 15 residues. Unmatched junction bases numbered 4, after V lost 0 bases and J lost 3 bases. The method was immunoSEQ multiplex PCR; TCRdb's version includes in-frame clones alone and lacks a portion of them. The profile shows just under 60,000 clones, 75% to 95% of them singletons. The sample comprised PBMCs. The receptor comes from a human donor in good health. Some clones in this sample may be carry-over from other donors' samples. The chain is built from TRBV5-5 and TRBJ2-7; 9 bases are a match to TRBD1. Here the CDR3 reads CASSLDGTGYYEQYF. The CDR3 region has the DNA TGTGCCAGCAGCTTGGACGGGACAGGGTACTACGAGCAGTACTTC.